Below are 22 T cell receptor beta chains sequenced from a single sample in a study of shared clonotypes between healthy human individuals. Produced via immunoSEQ multiplex PCR; TCRdb's table is partial and in-frame only. The sample holds some 690,000 clones, roughly 88% seen once. Specimen: memory CD8+ T cells from PBMCs. Subset of the sample: CD45RO+ cells pooled with CCR7-negative TemRA cells. The receptors originated from a man between 18 and 29 years old in good health. Some clones in this sample may be carry-over from other donors' samples.

The chain links TRBV27 to TRBJ1-5, with 8 bases that match TRBD1. Per germline, CDR1 MNHEY and CDR2 SMNVEV (reference sequence). There are 14 residues in the CDR3. Trimming cost V 5 bases and J 6 bases; bases outside gene matches: 6. In nucleotides, the CDR3 is TGTGCCAGCAGTCCCGGACAGGGTATTCAGCCCCAGCATTTT. It codes for CASSPGQGIQPQHF.

V and J are TRBV27 and TRBJ1-1, with D possibly being TRBD1 (5 bases). The CDR3 is made up of 14 amino acids. V was shortened by 9 bases and J by 3 bases, with 17 bases between the two germline ends. CDR1 is MNHEY, CDR2 SMNVEV, per germline (reference sequence). CDR3 residues: CASPPGVTDTEAFF. DNA of the CDR3: TGTGCCAGTCCCCCGGGGGTCACGGACACTGAAGCTTTCTTT.

This clone is a singleton in its sample. V is TRBV4-1 and J is TRBJ2-7, with 9 nucleotides matching TRBD1. This CDR3 region has 15 residues. Germline CDR1 MGHRA, CDR2 YSYEKL. With 5 bases clipped from V and 2 bases from J, the junction kept 7 bases outside the gene matches. CDR3 in amino acids: CASSVRGTGPYEQYF. The CDR3 DNA reads TGCGCCAGCAGCGTTCGCGGGACAGGGCCCTACGAGCAGTACTTC.

This chain links TRBV2 with TRBJ2-2, with 7 positions matching TRBD1. The CDR3 consists of 14 residues. The germline CDR1 and CDR2 sequences are SNHLY and FYNNEI. The J segment lost 3 bases and the V segment lost 8 bases, leaving 6 bases of the junction unmatched. The CDR3 protein is CASVGQAYTGELFF. The CDR3 coding sequence is TGTGCCAGCGTTGGACAGGCCTACACCGGGGAGCTGTTTTTT.

The chain combines TRBV5-1 with TRBJ2-7; the match to TRBD2 covers 9 bases. From germline, CDR1 is SGHRS and CDR2 YFSETQ. The CDR3 length is 17 residues. V dropped 2 bases and J dropped 3; count of bases not matched to a gene: 12. CDR3 sequence reads: CASSFGPGSGSFYEQYF. The CDR3 DNA follows: TGCGCCAGCAGCTTTGGTCCGGGTAGCGGGAGCTTCTACGAGCAGTACTTC.

This chain joins TRBV4-3 and TRBJ2-1, with D unclear. The V end was cut by 3 bases, the J end by 4 bases, with 4 bases between. This CDR3 has 12 residues. Germline CDR1 is LGHNA and CDR2 is YSLEER. CDR3 in amino acids: CASSHSYNEQFF. The DNA of the CDR3 is TGCGCCAGCAGCCACAGTTACAATGAGCAGTTCTTC.

The sample holds a few counts of this clone. Different DNA sequences within this sample yield the same CDR3. This chain connects TRBV9 to TRBJ1-1; D possibly corresponds to TRBD1 (5 bases). This CDR3 has 15 amino acids. V was shortened by 4 bases and J by 0 bases, with 13 bases between the two germline ends. Germline loops: CDR1 SGDLS, CDR2 YYNGEE. The CDR3 sequence: CASSPQTVMNTEAFF. In nucleotides, the CDR3 is TGTGCCAGCAGCCCGCAGACAGTGATGAACACTGAAGCTTTCTTT.

The genes are TRBV4-1 and TRBJ2-2, with D maybe TRBD1 (6 bases). The V end lost 0 bases, the J end lost 0 bases, and 14 bases lay between the germline ends. The germline gives CDR1 MGHRA, CDR2 YSYEKL. The CDR3 consists of 18 residues. The CDR3 DNA follows: TGCGCCAGCAGCCAAGAACTCGGACAGCTATCGAACACCGGGGAGCTGTTTTTT. The encoded protein is CASSQELGQLSNTGELFF.

V and J are TRBV11-2 and TRBJ2-7; D is perhaps TRBD1 (6 bases). The CDR3 extends over 16 amino acids. Per germline, CDR1 SGHAT and CDR2 FQNNGV. Trimming shortened V by 3 bases and J by 1 base, and 16 bases separated the two germline ends. The CDR3 bases are TGTGCCAGCAGCTTTCTAACGACAGGCCTATCCTACGAGCAGTACTTC. It encodes CASSFLTTGLSYEQYF.

This clone was observed once. The V call is TRBV4-1, the J call TRBJ2-7, with 9 bases fitting TRBD1. Germline assignment: CDR1 MGHRA and CDR2 YSYEKL. V shed 2 bases and J 3 bases; nucleotides not matched to a gene: 11. This CDR3 contains 17 residues. The CDR3 spells CASSQPTKTGGGYEQYF. As DNA, the CDR3 is TGCGCCAGCAGCCAACCCACGAAGACAGGGGGTGGCTACGAGCAGTACTTC.

The J gene is TRBJ2-1, the V gene TRBV7-3; 8 positions match TRBD2. The germline CDR1 and CDR2 sequences are SGHTA and FQGTGA. The CDR3 consists of 16 residues. V dropped 0 bases and J dropped 3; count of bases not matched to a gene: 4. For the CDR3, the DNA is TGTGCCAGCAGCTTAACTGGGACTAGATTCTACAATGAGCAGTTCTTC. Protein sequence: CASSLTGTRFYNEQFF. Drawing the rest from reference TRBV7-3 and TRBJ2-1, the complete variable domain is GAGVSQTPSNKVTEKGKYVELRCDPISGHTALYWYRQSLGQGPEFLIYFQGTGAADDSGLPNDRFFAVRPEGSVSTLKIQRTERGDSAVYLCASSLTGTRFYNEQFFGPGTRLTVL.

With respect to this clone: The same CDR3 can be traced to other DNA sequences in this sample. This sequence joins TRBV9 and TRBJ2-7, with D perhaps matching TRBD2 (5 bases). Germline V CDR1 and CDR2: SGDLS, YYNGEE. V was cut by 0 bases and J by 0 bases, with 10 bases left in between. The CDR3 consists of 15 residues. Here the CDR3 reads CASSVGAGSSYEQYF. CDR3 DNA sequence: TGTGCCAGCAGCGTAGGCGCGGGCAGCTCCTACGAGCAGTACTTC.

Of note for this clone: Its ends do not fully match the called genes, so a read error is possible. V is TRBV18 and J is TRBJ2-3; 10 bases fit TRBD2. Germline CDR1 is KGHSH and CDR2 is LQKENI. The CDR3 is 15 amino acids. CDR3 bases: TGTGCCAGCTCTCCACTAGCGGGGCACACAGATACGCAGTATTTT. This sequence encodes CASSPLAGHTDTQYF.

The chain employs TRBV7-6 and TRBJ2-7; 7 nucleotides agree with TRBD2. CDR3 length equals 14 residues. J lost 2 bases, V lost 5 bases, and 6 bases had no gene match. Germline lookup yields CDR1 SGHVS and CDR2 FNYEAQ. CDR3 sequence: CASSQLASPYEQYF. The CDR3 DNA sequence: TGTGCCAGCAGCCAACTAGCGAGCCCCTACGAGCAGTACTTC.

The genes are TRBV9 and TRBJ2-1, with 7 bases lining up with TRBD2. Trimming removed 3 bases from V and 2 bases from J; junction bases left unmatched: 5. The CDR3 sequence is 15 residues long. The germline gives CDR1 SGDLS, CDR2 YYNGEE. The CDR3 coding sequence is TGTGCCAGCAGCGCAACGACTAGCCCCTACAATGAGCAGTTCTTC. Protein sequence: CASSATTSPYNEQFF.

This clone was observed at least ten times. Within the sample, other DNA sequences also encode this same CDR3. Here the CDR3 reads CASSFGNTEAFF. The CDR3 coding sequence is TGTGCCAGCAGCTTCGGGAACACTGAAGCTTTCTTT. The V gene is TRBV7-9, the J gene TRBJ1-1; D not resolved. Trimming cost V 3 bases and J 1 base, with 3 bases left between them. Germline CDR1 is SEHNR and CDR2 is FQNEAQ (reference sequence). This CDR3 spans 12 amino acids.

The genes are TRBV27 and TRBJ2-7; maybe TRBD1 (6 bases). The germline V gene has CDR1 MNHEY and CDR2 SMNVEV (reference sequence). CDR3 length: 14 amino acids. The V and J ends lost 6 bases and 6 bases respectively, with 18 bases between them. The CDR3 DNA reads TGTGCCAGCAGCGTGAGGGGGTTCGTCGGCGAGCAGTACTTC. Its protein is CASSVRGFVGEQYF.

This clone was detected a few times. The chain employs TRBV27 and TRBJ1-2, with TRBD1 identical over 8 bases. Trimming removed 4 bases from V and 8 bases from J; junction bases left unmatched: 6. This CDR3 comprises 13 residues. The germline V gene has CDR1 MNHEY and CDR2 SMNVEV (reference sequence). The CDR3 is CASSSPTGAGYTF. The DNA of the CDR3 is TGTGCCAGCAGTTCCCCGACAGGGGCCGGCTACACCTTC.

V usage is TRBV7-9 and J usage is TRBJ2-3; D gene unclear. The germline V and J ends were trimmed by 1 base and 0 bases, with 5 bases remaining between them. Germline CDR1 reads SEHNR; CDR2 reads FQNEAQ (reference sequence). The CDR3 loop spans 14 amino acids. The CDR3 here is CASSLVGSTDTQYF. The CDR3, as DNA: TGTGCCAGCAGCTTAGTGGGTAGCACAGATACGCAGTATTTT.

This chain connects TRBV5-6 to TRBJ2-7; D remains unclear. This CDR3 has 13 residues. Looked up from germline, CDR1 is SGHDT and CDR2 is YYEEEE. Trimming left V 4 bases short and J 3 bases short, with 11 bases between. The CDR3 nucleotides read TGTGCCAGCAGCCCGGACGGTTTCTACGAGCAGTACTTC. Translating it yields CASSPDGFYEQYF. Combining the CDR3 with reference TRBV5-6 and TRBJ2-7 gives the whole variable domain DAGVTQSPTHLIKTRGQQVTLRCSPKSGHDTVSWYQQALGQGPQFIFQYYEEEERQRGNFPDRFSGHQFPNYSSELNVNALLLGDSALYLCASSPDGFYEQYFGPGTRLTVT.

This chain joins TRBV11-2 and TRBJ1-3; 7 bases match TRBD1. Germline V gives CDR1 SGHAT, CDR2 FQNNGV. The trim removed 3 bases at V and 1 base at J, leaving 12 bases unmatched. The CDR3 is 18 amino acids. The CDR3 DNA is TGTGCCAGCAGCTTCGGCGACGCAGGGGGAGGTTCTGGAAACACCATATATTTT. Translation gives CASSFGDAGGGSGNTIYF.

This clone was detected once. The DNA of the CDR3 is TGTGCCAGCACCCGCGGGCTACAGGGCTACACCTTC. It specifies CASTRGLQGYTF. This chain joins TRBV28 and TRBJ1-2; D unresolved. The CDR3 runs to 12 residues. With 7 bases removed from V and 8 bases from J, the gap between germline ends came to 14 bases. The V gene's germline CDR1 is MDHEN and CDR2 SYDVKM.